Listed here is a single T cell receptor (beta chain). Its antigen is unidentified. The repertoire was sequenced with immunoSEQ multiplex PCR; TCRdb's copy has only in-frame clones and lacks some. Seen here are 100,000 to 150,000 clones, about 86% observed once, and the top ten hold 9% to 15%. This sample is part of a study of T cell responses to AZD1222 COVID-19 vaccine. As for the study in general: Second doses were pooled across both intervals (about 4 or about 12 weeks).

Study results and limitations: Breadth and depth of Spike-specific TCRs rose after two AZD1222 doses. Seropositive status at baseline applied to only a handful of AZD1222 recipients. Sampling captured repertoires only after the peak T cell response.

The receptor's source is an adult in good health. This specimen was peripheral blood, taken on day 0 of AZD1222 vaccination.

CDR3 nucleotides: TGTGCCAGCAGTTATGCAGGGGTCACCGGGGAGCTGTTTTTT. This translates into CASSYAGVTGELFF. The V call is TRBV6-2 or TRBV6-3, the J call TRBJ2-2, with TRBD1 as a possible D gene (6 bases). The CDR3 is made up of 14 amino acids. The germline V gene encodes CDR1 MNHEY and CDR2 SVGEGT. V dropped 3 bases and J dropped 4 bases, with 9 bases sitting between them.